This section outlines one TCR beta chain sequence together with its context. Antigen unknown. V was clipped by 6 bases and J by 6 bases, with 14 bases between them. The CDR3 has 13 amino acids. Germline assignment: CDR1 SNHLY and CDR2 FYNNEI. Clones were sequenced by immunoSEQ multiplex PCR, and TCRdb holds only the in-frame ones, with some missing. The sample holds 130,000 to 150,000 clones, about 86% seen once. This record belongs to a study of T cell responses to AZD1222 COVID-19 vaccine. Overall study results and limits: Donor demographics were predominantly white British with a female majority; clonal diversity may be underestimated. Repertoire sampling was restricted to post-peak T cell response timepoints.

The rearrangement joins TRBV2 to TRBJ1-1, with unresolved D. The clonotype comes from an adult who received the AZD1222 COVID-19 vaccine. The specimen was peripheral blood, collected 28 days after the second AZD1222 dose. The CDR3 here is CASSLLTGSEAFF. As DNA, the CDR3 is TGTGCCAGCAGCCTATTGACGGGTTCTGAAGCTTTCTTT.